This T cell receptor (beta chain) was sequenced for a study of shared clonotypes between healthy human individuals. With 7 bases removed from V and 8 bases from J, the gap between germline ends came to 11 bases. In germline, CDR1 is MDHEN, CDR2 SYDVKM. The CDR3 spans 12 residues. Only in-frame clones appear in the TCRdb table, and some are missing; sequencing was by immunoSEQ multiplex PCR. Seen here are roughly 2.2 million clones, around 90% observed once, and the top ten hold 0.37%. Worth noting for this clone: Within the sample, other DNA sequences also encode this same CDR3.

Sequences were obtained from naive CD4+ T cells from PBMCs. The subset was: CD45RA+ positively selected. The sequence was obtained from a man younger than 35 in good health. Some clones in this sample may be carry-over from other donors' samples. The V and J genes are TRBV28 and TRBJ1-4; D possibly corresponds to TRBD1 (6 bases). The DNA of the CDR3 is TGTGCCAGCACCAGGGGACGGGAAAAACTGTTTTTT. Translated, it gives CASTRGREKLFF.